The entry below gives a single TCR beta chain sequence along with its context. This specimen comes from a study of cytomegalovirus exposure and HLA in healthy donors. This PCR relied on a set of 60 Vbeta primers and 13 Jbeta primers. Generated by immunoSEQ multiplex PCR, the TCRdb table keeps only in-frame clones and is missing some. Its clone listing holds 100,000 to 150,000 clones. The CDR3 extends over 13 amino acids. After removal of 4 bases from V and 6 bases from J, the junction contained 5 bases not matched to a gene. Germline lookup yields CDR1 MDHEN and CDR2 SYDVKM. The sequence derives from a woman in her thirties or forties in good health and CMV-seropositive. The sample comprised PBMCs. The chain recombines TRBV28 with TRBJ1-1; the match to TRBD1 covers 7 bases. The CDR3 loop is CASSYGTAAEAFF. The CDR3 DNA follows: TGTGCCAGCAGTTACGGGACAGCGGCTGAAGCTTTCTTT. Full variable domain (remainder filled in from reference TRBV28 and TRBJ1-1): DVKVTQSSRYLVKRTGEKVFLECVQDMDHENMFWYRQDPGLGLRLIYFSYDVKMKEKGDIPEGYSVSREKKERFSLILESASTNQTSMYLCASSYGTAAEAFFGQGTRLTVV.